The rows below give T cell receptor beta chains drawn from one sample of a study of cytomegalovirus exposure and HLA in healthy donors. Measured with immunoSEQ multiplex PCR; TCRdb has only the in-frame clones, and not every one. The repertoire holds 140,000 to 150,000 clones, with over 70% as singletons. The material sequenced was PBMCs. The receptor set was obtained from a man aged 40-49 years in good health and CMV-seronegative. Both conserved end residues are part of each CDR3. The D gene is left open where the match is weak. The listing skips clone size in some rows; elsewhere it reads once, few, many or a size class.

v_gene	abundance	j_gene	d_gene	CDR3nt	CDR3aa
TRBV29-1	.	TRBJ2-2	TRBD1	TGCAGCGTTGGACAGGGCCCCGGGGAGCTGTTTTTT	CSVGQGPGELFF
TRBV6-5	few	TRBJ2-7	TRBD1	TGTGCCAGCAACAAACCCGGGACAGGGAAACACGAGCAGTACTTC	CASNKPGTGKHEQYF
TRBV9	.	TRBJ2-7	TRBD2	TGTGCCAGCAGCGCCCGACTAGCGGGGGACGACGAGCAGTACTTC	CASSARLAGDDEQYF
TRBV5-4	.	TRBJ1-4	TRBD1	TGTGCCAGCAAGAAGACAGGGGGCGCTAATGAAAAACTGTTTTTT	CASKKTGGANEKLFF
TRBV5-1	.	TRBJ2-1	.	TGCGCCAGCAGCTTAGAGGGAAGCTCCTACAATGAGCAGTTCTTC	CASSLEGSSYNEQFF
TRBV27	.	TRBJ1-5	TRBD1	TGTGCCAGCAGTTTCAGGGACAGTAGCAATCAGCCCCAGCATTTT	CASSFRDSSNQPQHF
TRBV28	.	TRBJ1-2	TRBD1	TGTGCCAGCAGTCCTGGGACAGCAAACTACTATGGCTACACCTTC	CASSPGTANYYGYTF
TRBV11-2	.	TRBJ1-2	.	TGTGCCAGCAGCTCCGCCGGGAGCTATGGCTACACCTTC	CASSSAGSYGYTF
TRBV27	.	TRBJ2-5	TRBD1	TGTGCCAGCAGGACCGGGACAGAAGAGACCCAGTACTTC	CASRTGTEETQYF
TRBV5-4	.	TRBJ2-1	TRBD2	TGTGCCAGCAGTTTAGCGGGGAGGGAGTTGGAGCAGTTCTTC	CASSLAGRELEQFF
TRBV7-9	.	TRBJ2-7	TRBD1	TGTGCCAGCAGCTTGACCTCCGGGACAGGGGCCTCCGAGCAGTACTTC	CASSLTSGTGASEQYF
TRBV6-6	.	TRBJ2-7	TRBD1	TGTGCCAGCAGCGCCCGGACAGGGCCCTACGAGCAGTACTTC	CASSARTGPYEQYF
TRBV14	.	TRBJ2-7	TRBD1	TGTGCCAGCAGCCAAGTACGGCAGGGGGTTGAGCAGTACTTC	CASSQVRQGVEQYF
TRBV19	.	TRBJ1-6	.	TGTGCCAGTAGTATAGATCGGGGGAAAGATTCACCCCTCCACTTT	CASSIDRGKDSPLHF
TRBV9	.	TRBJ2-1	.	TGTGCCAGCAGCGTAGCGGCGGGGAACTACAATGAGCAGTTCTTC	CASSVAAGNYNEQFF
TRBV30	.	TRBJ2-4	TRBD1	TGTGCCTGGAGCCTAAGGGGACAGGGGGCTGGCAAAAACATGCAGTACTTC	CAWSLRGQGAGKNMQYF
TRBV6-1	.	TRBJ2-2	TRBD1	TGTGCCAGCAGTATACAGGGGACCGGGGAGCTGTTTTTT	CASSIQGTGELFF
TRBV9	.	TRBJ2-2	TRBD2	TGTGCCAGCAGCGTAGGGGGACTAGCGGGCACCGGGGAGCTGTTTTTT	CASSVGGLAGTGELFF
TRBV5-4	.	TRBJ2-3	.	TGTGCCAGCAGCTCGGGATGGCCGGGGGAAACAACTAGCACAGATACGCAGTATTTT	CASSSGWPGETTSTDTQYF
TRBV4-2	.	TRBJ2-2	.	TGTGCCAGCGAGGTGGGTTACACCGGGGAGCTGTTTTTT	CASEVGYTGELFF
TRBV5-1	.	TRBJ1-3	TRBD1	TGCGCCAGCAGCTTGGATCGACAGGGAGGAAACACCATATATTTT	CASSLDRQGGNTIYF
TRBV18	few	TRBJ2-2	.	TGTGCCAGCTCACCTTACTTAAACACCGGGGAGCTGTTTTTT	CASSPYLNTGELFF
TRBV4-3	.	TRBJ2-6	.	TGCGCCAGCAGCCAAGTCTCCGGGGCCAACGTCCTGACTTTC	CASSQVSGANVLTF